The clone carrying this T cell receptor (beta chain) was observed once. V was pared by 3 bases and J by 3 bases, with 5 bases of the junction left unmatched. Germline V gene data show CDR1 as LNHDA and CDR2 as SQIVND (reference sequence). CDR3 length: 16 residues. The sample belongs to a study of blood T cell repertoires in COVID-19. About the research overall: The United States, Italy and Spain supplied acute and convalescent COVID-19 samples. PBMCs, B-cell-depleted T cells, or T cells were the source of the cDNA or gDNA that made up the material.

Original processing methods: Reference gene primer amplification gave estimated nucleated cell counts. Sequenced by immunoSEQ multiplex PCR; TCRdb stores in-frame clones only, minus some. D and trimming come from the DNA, and the V and J calls and clone size come from that table. Of 60,000 to 75,000 clones listed, 70% to 80% are singletons. The chain couples TRBV19 to TRBJ2-3, with 11 bases aligning to TRBD1. The TCR comes from a woman of 80 years or more with acute or convalescent COVID-19. The sample consisted of peripheral blood. The CDR3 sequence: CASSITGTGGTDTQYF. The CDR3 bases are TGTGCCAGTAGTATCACTGGGACAGGGGGAACAGATACGCAGTATTTT.